What follows describes a single T cell receptor (beta chain). Its antigen remains undetermined. No base qualities exist here, and no much larger clone lies one base off it. These data are taken from a study of blood T cell repertoires in COVID-19 (dated by TCRdb to about 2020). Context from the whole study: The collaborator samples originated in the United States, Italy and Spain and spanned the acute and convalescent phases of COVID-19. Sample metadata almost always included a de-identified subject ID, COVID-19 status, age in years and sex. The repertoires were made available in a free public database intended to serve as a resource for research on the immune response to SARS-CoV-2. Deeply sampled blood TCRbeta repertoires from subjects exposed to, actively infected with, or recovered from COVID-19 were included in the dataset. Samples were obtained from the ongoing ImmuneRACE study (first 160 participants) and from approximately 1,200 subjects provided by 6 global collaborators. The material from the prospective study consisted of cDNA or gDNA derived from T cells, B-cell-depleted T cells, or PBMCs. HLA class I and class II types, where available, came from metadata supplied by the sample provider rather than from assay-based typing.

Reading from cysteine to phenylalanine, the CDR3 counts 18 amino acids. The kept DNA is CDR3 alone, 54 bases in frame from the first base. Trimming at the junction amounts to 0 bases on V and 4 bases on J, and the germline ends lie 25 bases apart. The germline V gene yields SQVTM for CDR1 and ANQGSEA for CDR2. TCRbeta CDR3 regions were amplified from genomic DNA using the immunoSEQ Assay, a bias-controlled multiplex PCR. In the authors' own workflow: Within the assay, amplification of reference gene primers was used to estimate how many nucleated cells each sample contained. To quantify the absolute abundance of each unique TCRbeta CDR3 rearrangement, sequence reads were collapsed and filtered. For each sample, productive Simpson clonality was calculated as the square root of Simpson's diversity index across productive rearrangements. Not all clones reach the TCRdb copy of this immuneACCESS table, which keeps in-frame sequences only. Checked studies attribute under half of the gap to unresolved V genes and leave the rest unexplained. That table gives V, J and clone size, and the DNA gave D and trimming. The sample table lists tens of thousands of clones, 75% to 90% of them with a count of one. The ten largest clones add up to 20% to 30% of the sample.

Whole blood was collected in K2EDTA tubes by collaborating institutions according to the institutions' own protocols. For TCRbeta analysis, collaborators shipped samples as frozen whole blood, isolated PBMCs, or DNA extracted from either of those sample types. What the authors observed across the whole study: The amount of clinical and demographic metadata varied by source and participant and was provided uncurated.

Sequenced: peripheral blood. The clonotype originates from a woman aged 80 or older with active or convalescent COVID-19. The sequence links TRBV29-1 to TRBJ2-7; a tentative D call is TRBD1 (6 bases match). The nucleotide sequence is TGCAGCGTTGAAGATCTCCGAAAACAGGGAGAGGTGGGATACGAGCAGTACTTC. This yields the protein CSVEDLRKQGEVGYEQYF.